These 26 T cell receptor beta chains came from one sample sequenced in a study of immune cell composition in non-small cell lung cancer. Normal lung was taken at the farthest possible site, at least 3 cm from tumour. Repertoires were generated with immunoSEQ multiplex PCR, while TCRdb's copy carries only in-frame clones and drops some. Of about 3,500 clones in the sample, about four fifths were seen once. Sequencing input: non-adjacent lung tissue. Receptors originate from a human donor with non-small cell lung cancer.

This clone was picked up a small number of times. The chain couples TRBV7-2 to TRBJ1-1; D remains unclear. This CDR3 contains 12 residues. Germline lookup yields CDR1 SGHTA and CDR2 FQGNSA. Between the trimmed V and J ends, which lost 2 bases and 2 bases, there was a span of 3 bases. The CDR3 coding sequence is TGTGCCAGCAGCTTATATAACACTGAAGCTTTCTTT. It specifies CASSLYNTEAFF.

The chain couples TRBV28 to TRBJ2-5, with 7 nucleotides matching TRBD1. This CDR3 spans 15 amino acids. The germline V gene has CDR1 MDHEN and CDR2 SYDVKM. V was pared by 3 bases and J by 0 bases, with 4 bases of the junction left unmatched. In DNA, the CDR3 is TGTGCCAGCAGTTTGGGACAGACCTACCAAGAGACCCAGTACTTC. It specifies CASSLGQTYQETQYF.

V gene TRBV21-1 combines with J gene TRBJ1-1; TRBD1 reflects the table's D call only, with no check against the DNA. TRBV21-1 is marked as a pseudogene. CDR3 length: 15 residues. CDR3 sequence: CASKQGGQSSTEAFF. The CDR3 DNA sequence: TGTGCCAGCAAGCAAGGGGGACAATCGTCCACTGAAGCTTTCTTT.

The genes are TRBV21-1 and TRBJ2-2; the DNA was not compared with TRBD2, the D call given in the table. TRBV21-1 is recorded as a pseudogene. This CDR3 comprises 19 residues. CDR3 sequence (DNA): TGTGCCAGCAGCAAAGCACAGCCTAGCGGGAGTCGGAACACCGGGGAGCTGTTTTTT. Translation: CASSKAQPSGSRNTGELFF.

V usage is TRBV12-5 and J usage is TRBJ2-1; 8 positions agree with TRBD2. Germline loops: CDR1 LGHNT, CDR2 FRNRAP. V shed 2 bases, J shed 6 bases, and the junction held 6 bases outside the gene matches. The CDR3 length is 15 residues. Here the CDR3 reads CASGLPSGLSNEQFF. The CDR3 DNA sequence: TGTGCTAGTGGTTTGCCTAGCGGGCTAAGCAATGAGCAGTTCTTC.

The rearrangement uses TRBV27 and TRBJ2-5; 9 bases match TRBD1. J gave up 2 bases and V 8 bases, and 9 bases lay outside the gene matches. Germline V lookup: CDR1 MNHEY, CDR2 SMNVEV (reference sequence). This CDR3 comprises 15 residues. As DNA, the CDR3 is TGTGCCAGCCGCCCTTGGGGACAGGGACAAGAGACCCAGTACTTC. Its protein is CASRPWGQGQETQYF.

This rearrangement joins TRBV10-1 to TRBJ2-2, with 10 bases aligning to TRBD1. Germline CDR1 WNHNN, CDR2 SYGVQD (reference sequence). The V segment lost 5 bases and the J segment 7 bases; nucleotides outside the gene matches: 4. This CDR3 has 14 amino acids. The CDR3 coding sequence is TGCGCCAGCAGTTGGACAGGGGGTGGCGGGGAGCTGTTTTTT. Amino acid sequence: CASSWTGGGGELFF.

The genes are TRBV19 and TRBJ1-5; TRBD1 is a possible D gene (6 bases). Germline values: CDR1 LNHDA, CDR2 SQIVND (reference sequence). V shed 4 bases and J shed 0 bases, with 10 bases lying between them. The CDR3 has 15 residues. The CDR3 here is CASSKQGLSNQPQHF. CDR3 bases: TGTGCCAGTAGTAAACAGGGCCTTAGCAATCAGCCCCAGCATTTT. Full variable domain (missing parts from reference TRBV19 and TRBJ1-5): DGGITQSPKYLFRKEGQNVTLSCEQNLNHDAMYWYRQDPGQGLRLIYYSQIVNDFQKGDIAEGYSVSREKKESFPLTVTSAQKNPTAFYLCASSKQGLSNQPQHFGDGTRLSIL.

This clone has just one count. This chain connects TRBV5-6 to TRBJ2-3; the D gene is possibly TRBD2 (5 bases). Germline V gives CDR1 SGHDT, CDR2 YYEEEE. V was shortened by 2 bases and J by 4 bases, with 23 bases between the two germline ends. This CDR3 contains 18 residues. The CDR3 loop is CASSFFSIIGSRSDTQYF. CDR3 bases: TGTGCCAGCAGCTTCTTTTCTATAATAGGGAGCAGGTCAGATACGCAGTATTTT.

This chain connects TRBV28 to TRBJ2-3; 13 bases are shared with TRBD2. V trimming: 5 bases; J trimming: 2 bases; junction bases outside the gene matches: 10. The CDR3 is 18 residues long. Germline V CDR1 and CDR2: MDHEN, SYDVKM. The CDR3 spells CASSNTGTSGTHTDTQYF. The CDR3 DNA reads TGTGCCAGCAGTAACACCGGGACTAGCGGGACTCACACAGATACGCAGTATTTT.

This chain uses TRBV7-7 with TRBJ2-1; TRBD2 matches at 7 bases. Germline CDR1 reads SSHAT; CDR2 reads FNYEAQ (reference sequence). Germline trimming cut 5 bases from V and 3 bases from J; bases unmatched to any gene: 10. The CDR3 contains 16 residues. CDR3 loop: CASSPFSSGGYNEQFF. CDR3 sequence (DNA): TGTGCCAGCAGCCCCTTTTCGTCGGGAGGCTACAATGAGCAGTTCTTC. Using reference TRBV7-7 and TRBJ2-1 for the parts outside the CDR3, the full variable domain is GAGVSQSPRYKVTKRGQDVTLRCDPISSHATLYWYQQALGQGPEFLTYFNYEAQPDKSGLPSDRFSAERPEGSISTLTIQRTEQRDSAMYRCASSPFSSGGYNEQFFGPGTRLTVL.

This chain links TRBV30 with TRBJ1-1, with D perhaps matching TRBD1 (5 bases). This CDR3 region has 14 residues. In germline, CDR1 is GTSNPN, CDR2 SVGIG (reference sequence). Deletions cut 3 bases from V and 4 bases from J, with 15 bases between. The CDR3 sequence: CAWRYTGDFTEAFF. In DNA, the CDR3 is TGTGCCTGGAGATATACGGGGGACTTCACTGAAGCTTTCTTT.

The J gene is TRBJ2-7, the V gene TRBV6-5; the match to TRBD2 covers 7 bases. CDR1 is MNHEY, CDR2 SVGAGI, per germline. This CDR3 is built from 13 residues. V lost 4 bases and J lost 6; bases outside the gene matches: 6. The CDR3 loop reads CASSLAGEGEQYF. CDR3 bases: TGTGCCAGCAGTTTGGCGGGAGAAGGCGAGCAGTACTTC.

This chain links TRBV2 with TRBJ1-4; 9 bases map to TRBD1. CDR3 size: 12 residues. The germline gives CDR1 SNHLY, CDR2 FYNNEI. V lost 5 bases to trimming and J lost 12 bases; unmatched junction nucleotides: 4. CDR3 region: CASSRNRGQLFF. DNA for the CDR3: TGTGCCAGCAGTCGCAACAGGGGGCAACTGTTTTTT.

The CDR3 bases are TGTGCCTGGAGTGTACGGTCTCGTGGGAGCGACCAAGAGACCCAGTACTTC. Protein sequence: CAWSVRSRGSDQETQYF. V is TRBV30 and J is TRBJ2-5; D may be TRBD2 (5 bases). Trimming cost V 0 bases and J 0 bases, with 17 bases left between them. This CDR3 region has 17 residues. Per germline, CDR1 GTSNPN and CDR2 SVGIG (reference sequence).

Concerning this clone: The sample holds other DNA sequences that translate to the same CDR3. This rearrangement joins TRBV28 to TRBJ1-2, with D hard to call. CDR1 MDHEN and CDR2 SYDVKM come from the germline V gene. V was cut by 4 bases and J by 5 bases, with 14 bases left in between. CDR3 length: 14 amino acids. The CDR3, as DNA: TGTGCCAGCAGTTCGGGTCGTCTGGGGTATGGCTACACCTTC. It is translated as CASSSGRLGYGYTF.

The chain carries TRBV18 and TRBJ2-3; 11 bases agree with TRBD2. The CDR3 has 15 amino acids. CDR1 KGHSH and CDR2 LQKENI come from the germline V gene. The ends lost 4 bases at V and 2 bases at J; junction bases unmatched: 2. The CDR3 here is CASSRGLADTDTQYF. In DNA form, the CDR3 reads TGTGCCAGCTCACGGGGACTAGCGGACACAGATACGCAGTATTTT. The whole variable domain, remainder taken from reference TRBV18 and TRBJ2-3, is NAGVMQNPRHLVRRRGQEARLRCSPMKGHSHVYWYRQLPEEGLKFMVYLQKENIIDESGMPKERFSAEFPKEGPSILRIQQVVRGDSAAYFCASSRGLADTDTQYFGPGTRLTVL.

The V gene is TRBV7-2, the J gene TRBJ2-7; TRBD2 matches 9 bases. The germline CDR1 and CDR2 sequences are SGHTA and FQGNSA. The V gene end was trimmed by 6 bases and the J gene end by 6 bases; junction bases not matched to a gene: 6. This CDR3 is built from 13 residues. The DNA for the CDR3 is TGTGCCAGCAGATATAGCGGGAGTACCGAGCAGTACTTC. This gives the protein CASRYSGSTEQYF.

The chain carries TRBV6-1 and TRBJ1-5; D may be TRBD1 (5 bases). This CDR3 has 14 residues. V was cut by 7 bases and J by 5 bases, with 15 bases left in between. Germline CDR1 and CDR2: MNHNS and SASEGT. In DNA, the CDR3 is TGTGCCAGCACTGGGAACACGGGGCATCAGCCCCAGCATTTT. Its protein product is CASTGNTGHQPQHF.

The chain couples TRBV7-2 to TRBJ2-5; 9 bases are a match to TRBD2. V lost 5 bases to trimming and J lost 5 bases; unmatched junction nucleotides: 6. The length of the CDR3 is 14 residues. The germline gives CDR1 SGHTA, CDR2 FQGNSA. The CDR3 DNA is TGTGCCAGCAGCGTCGTAGGACTAGCGGAGACCCAGTACTTC. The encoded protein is CASSVVGLAETQYF.

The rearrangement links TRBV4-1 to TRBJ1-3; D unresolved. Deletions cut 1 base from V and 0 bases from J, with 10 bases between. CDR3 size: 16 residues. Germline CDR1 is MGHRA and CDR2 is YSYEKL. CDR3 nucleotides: TGCGCCAGCAGCCAAGGAAGGGCAGACTCTGGAAACACCATATATTTT. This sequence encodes CASSQGRADSGNTIYF.

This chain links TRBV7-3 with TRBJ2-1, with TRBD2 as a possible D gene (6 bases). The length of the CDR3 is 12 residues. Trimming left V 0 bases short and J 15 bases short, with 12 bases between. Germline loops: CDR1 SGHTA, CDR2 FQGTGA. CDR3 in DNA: TGTGCCAGCAGCTTAACGCAGGGACTGATGTTCTTC. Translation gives CASSLTQGLMFF.

This CDR3 reads CASSYRGLSGELFF. The CDR3 nucleotides are TGTGCCAGCAGTTACAGGGGGCTAAGCGGGGAGCTGTTTTTT. The chain has TRBV28 and TRBJ2-2; 9 bases line up with TRBD1. The CDR3 runs 14 residues. Germline V gives CDR1 MDHEN, CDR2 SYDVKM. Trimming removed 4 bases from V and 7 bases from J; junction bases left unmatched: 4. Variable domain in full (rest from reference TRBV28 and TRBJ2-2): DVKVTQSSRYLVKRTGEKVFLECVQDMDHENMFWYRQDPGLGLRLIYFSYDVKMKEKGDIPEGYSVSREKKERFSLILESASTNQTSMYLCASSYRGLSGELFFGEGSRLTVL.

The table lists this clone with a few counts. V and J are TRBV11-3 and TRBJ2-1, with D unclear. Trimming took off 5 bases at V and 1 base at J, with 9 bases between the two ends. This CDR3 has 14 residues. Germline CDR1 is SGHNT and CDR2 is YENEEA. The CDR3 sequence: CASSPNLSYNEQFF. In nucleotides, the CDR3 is TGTGCCAGCAGCCCTAACTTGTCCTACAATGAGCAGTTCTTC.

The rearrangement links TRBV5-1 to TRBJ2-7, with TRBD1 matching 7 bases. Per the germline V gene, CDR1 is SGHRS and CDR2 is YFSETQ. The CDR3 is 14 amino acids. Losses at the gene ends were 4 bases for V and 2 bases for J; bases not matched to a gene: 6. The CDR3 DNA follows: TGCGCCAGCAGCCAACTACAGGGGACCTACGAGCAGTACTTC. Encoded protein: CASSQLQGTYEQYF.

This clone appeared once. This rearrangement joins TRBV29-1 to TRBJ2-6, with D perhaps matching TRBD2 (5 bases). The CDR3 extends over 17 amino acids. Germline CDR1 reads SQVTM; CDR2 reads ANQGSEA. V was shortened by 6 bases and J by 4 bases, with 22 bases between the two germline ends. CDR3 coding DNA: TGCAGCGTCATCTTCGAGGCGGGCCCCTGGGGGGCCAACGTCCTGACTTTC. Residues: CSVIFEAGPWGANVLTF.